The 9 T cell receptor beta chains listed next were all sequenced from one sample in a study of beta chain features in type 1 diabetes. Findings and caveats of the study: Significant though moderate, a shortening of TCRB CDR3s appeared in all four CD4+ subsets of Type 1 diabetes patients.

Sequenced material consisted of expressed TCRB transcripts (all of the isolated RNA was reverse transcribed). This table comes from immunoSEQ multiplex PCR, and its TCRdb copy is limited to in-frame clones, with some not included. The repertoire includes some 190,000 clones, 6.5% to 8.5% of them detected once, and 0.5% sits in the top ten. Antigens of these TCRs are unknown. Sequenced material: central memory CD4+ T cells from blood. The source is a man between 18 and 35 years old with type 1 diabetes.

The chain employs TRBV4-2 and TRBJ2-2; 11 nucleotides agree with TRBD2. CDR3 length: 19 amino acids. The J segment lost 5 bases and the V segment lost 0 bases, leaving 11 bases of the junction unmatched. The V gene's germline CDR1 is LGHNA and CDR2 YNFKEQ. The CDR3 coding sequence is TGTGCCAGCAGCCAAGATGGCCCTAGCGGGGGGTACACAACCGGGGAGCTGTTTTTT. Protein sequence: CASSQDGPSGGYTTGELFF.

This clone showed up just a few times. In the same sample, other DNA sequences code for this CDR3. The chain has TRBV7-9 and TRBJ1-4; 8 nucleotides line up with TRBD1. Germline V gene data show CDR1 as SEHNR and CDR2 as FQNEAQ (reference sequence). The CDR3 is made up of 14 amino acids. V lost 5 bases and J lost 7; bases outside the gene matches: 6. The CDR3 loop is CASSTGQGGEKLFF. The CDR3 DNA follows: TGTGCCAGCAGCACCGGACAGGGAGGTGAAAAACTGTTTTTT. The whole variable domain, remainder taken from reference TRBV7-9 and TRBJ1-4, is DTGVSQNPRHKITKRGQNVTFRCDPISEHNRLYWYRQTLGQGPEFLTYFQNEAQLEKSRLLSDRFSAERPKGSFSTLEIQRTEQGDSAMYLCASSTGQGGEKLFFGSGTQLSVL.

A few counts support this clone. This sequence joins TRBV5-1 and TRBJ2-5, with 7 bases identical to TRBD2. The CDR3 is 15 amino acids. In germline, CDR1 is SGHRS, CDR2 YFSETQ. V lost 1 base to trimming and J lost 0 bases; unmatched junction nucleotides: 3. The CDR3 loop reads CASSLRGTNQETQYF. The CDR3 DNA reads as TGCGCCAGCAGCTTGCGGGGGACTAACCAAGAGACCCAGTACTTC.

The V gene is TRBV30, the J gene TRBJ1-2; no definite D call. CDR1 is GTSNPN, CDR2 SVGIG, per germline (reference sequence). This CDR3 is built from 14 residues. Trimming took 2 bases from V and 6 from J, leaving 16 bases between them. CDR3 nucleotides: TGTGCCTGGAGTTTAACGGGAAAAGGGAATGGCTACACCTTC. Translation gives CAWSLTGKGNGYTF.

Only a few counts were recorded for this clone. This chain joins TRBV10-3 and TRBJ2-2; TRBD1 agrees at 9 bases. The germline CDR1 and CDR2 sequences are ENHRY and SYGVKD. The junction had 8 bases not matched to a gene; V was cut back by 7 bases and J by 5 bases. CDR3 length: 15 residues. This chain's CDR3 is CAITVDRGRTGELFF. CDR3 bases: TGTGCCATCACCGTGGACAGGGGTCGAACCGGGGAGCTGTTTTTT.

This clone was seen repeatedly, ten times or more. The chain has TRBV5-4 and TRBJ2-7; 8 nucleotides agree with TRBD2. This CDR3 has 14 residues. Germline CDR1 is SGHNT and CDR2 is YYREEE (reference sequence). The V segment lost 4 bases and the J segment 2 bases; nucleotides outside the gene matches: 5. The DNA for the CDR3 is TGTGCCAGCAGCACGGGAGGGGGGACCTACGAGCAGTACTTC. This translates into CASSTGGGTYEQYF.

The chain couples TRBV6-1 to TRBJ2-5; maybe TRBD1 (6 bases). The CDR3 totals 14 residues. Trimming left V 7 bases short and J 4 bases short, with 16 bases between. The germline V gene has CDR1 MNHNS and CDR2 SASEGT. The CDR3 protein is CASTFRGAGETQYF. The DNA of the CDR3 is TGTGCCAGCACCTTCAGGGGCGCGGGAGAGACCCAGTACTTC.

This clone came up a few times. The V and J genes are TRBV28 and TRBJ2-7; 8 bases are a match to TRBD1. This CDR3 has 13 amino acids. With 5 bases clipped from V and 3 bases from J, the junction kept 3 bases outside the gene matches. CDR1 and CDR2 (germline): MDHEN, SYDVKM. The DNA of the CDR3 is TGTGCCAGCAGTAAAGGACAGGGCTACGAGCAGTACTTC. It is translated as CASSKGQGYEQYF.

Only a few counts were recorded for this clone. The CDR3 nucleotides are TGTGCCTGGAGTGTACTTCTCAATCAGCCCCAGCATTTT. It specifies CAWSVLLNQPQHF. This chain links TRBV30 with TRBJ1-5; D unclear. Trimming pared 0 bases from V and 3 bases from J, leaving 6 bases between. This CDR3 is built from 13 residues. Looked up from germline, CDR1 is GTSNPN and CDR2 is SVGIG (reference sequence).